This TCR beta chain was identified during a study of blood T cell repertoires in COVID-19. The overall study: Collection of acute and convalescent COVID-19 samples took place in the United States, Italy and Spain.

This clone was seen more than once but under ten times. The CDR3 runs 15 residues. V shed 5 bases, J shed 6 bases, and the junction held 11 bases outside the gene matches. Germline V CDR1 and CDR2: SGHRS, YFSETQ. Some clones are missing from TCRdb's copy, which holds only in-frame ones; the method was immunoSEQ multiplex PCR. Of 130,000 to 150,000 clones listed, almost 80% are singletons. This receptor was taken from a man in his fifties with active or convalescent COVID-19. V and J are TRBV5-1 and TRBJ1-5, with 7 bases matching TRBD1. The sample consisted of peripheral blood. The CDR3, as DNA: TGCGCCAGCAGTTTAGAGGGGGCCTGGGGTCAGCCCCAGCATTTT. This encodes CASSLEGAWGQPQHF.